These T cell receptor beta chains were read from a single sample in a study of cytomegalovirus exposure and HLA in healthy donors. Here immunoSEQ multiplex PCR was the method, and the copy in TCRdb shows in-frame clones only, minus some. Among some 170,000 clones listed, around four fifths were seen once. Sequencing used PBMCs. The source of these receptors is a man in his thirties or forties in good health and CMV-seropositive. Both conserved end residues are part of each CDR3. The order of the fields is clone size, J gene, V gene, D gene, CDR3 DNA, CDR3 protein. A D gene is named only where the DNA matches it firmly. Expanded clones are given a class, and other clones once, few, many or no size at all.

size: NA
J: TRBJ1-5
V: TRBV4-3
D: NA
DNA: TGCGCCAGCAGCCAAGATACAGGCTTGAGTCAGCCCCAGCATTTT
CDR3: CASSQDTGLSQPQHF

size: NA
J: TRBJ1-1
V: TRBV7-9
D: NA
DNA: TGTGCCAGCAACTTATTTGGGGCTACAAACACTGAAGCTTTCTTT
CDR3: CASNLFGATNTEAFF

size: NA
J: TRBJ2-1
V: TRBV5-1
D: TRBD2
DNA: TGCGCCAGCAGCTCGGGACTAGCGGGGGTCAATGAGCAGTTCTTC
CDR3: CASSSGLAGVNEQFF

size: NA
J: TRBJ2-3
V: TRBV5-1
D: TRBD2
DNA: TGCGCCAGCAGCTTGGGGGTGACTAGCGGCACAGATACGCAGTATTTT
CDR3: CASSLGVTSGTDTQYF

size: NA
J: TRBJ2-5
V: TRBV7-9
D: NA
DNA: TGTGCCAGCAGCTTAGCAGCGCAAGAGACCCAGTACTTC
CDR3: CASSLAAQETQYF

size: NA
J: TRBJ2-7
V: TRBV29-1
D: TRBD2
DNA: TGCAGCGTTGGCGGGGGGGCGCGATACGAGCAGTACTTC
CDR3: CSVGGGARYEQYF

size: NA
J: TRBJ1-4
V: TRBV6-5
D: TRBD1
DNA: TGTGCCAGCAGGTATCGACAGGGGAGTGAAAAACTGTTTTTT
CDR3: CASRYRQGSEKLFF

size: NA
J: TRBJ1-5
V: TRBV6-5
D: NA
DNA: TGTGCCAGCAGTCTAAGAAACAGCAATCAGCCCCAGCATTTT
CDR3: CASSLRNSNQPQHF

size: NA
J: TRBJ1-2
V: TRBV29-1
D: TRBD1
DNA: TGCAGCGTGGGGTTGGAGACAGGGGTCTATGGCTACACCTTC
CDR3: CSVGLETGVYGYTF

size: NA
J: TRBJ2-5
V: TRBV13
D: NA
DNA: TGTGCCAGCAGTTTAGAAGGACAGCCCCAAGAGACCCAGTACTTC
CDR3: CASSLEGQPQETQYF

size: NA
J: TRBJ2-1
V: TRBV7-3
D: NA
DNA: TGTGCCAGCAGCCCCGGGTCTGAGCAGTTCTTC
CDR3: CASSPGSEQFF

size: NA
J: TRBJ1-1
V: TRBV19
D: NA
DNA: TGTGCCAGTAGTATAGCTATTACGGTTAACACTGAAGCTTTCTTT
CDR3: CASSIAITVNTEAFF

size: NA
J: TRBJ2-2
V: TRBV29-1
D: TRBD1
DNA: TGCAGCGCCCACAGGGGGCACACCGGGGAGCTGTTTTTT
CDR3: CSAHRGHTGELFF

size: NA
J: TRBJ2-1
V: TRBV6-5
D: NA
DNA: TGTGCCAGCAGTCCCCAGCATGAGGGAGGTAATGAGCAGTTCTTC
CDR3: CASSPQHEGGNEQFF

size: NA
J: TRBJ2-2
V: TRBV11-3
D: TRBD1
DNA: TGTGCCAGCAGCACGATGACAGGGACGAACACCGGGGAGCTGTTTTTT
CDR3: CASSTMTGTNTGELFF

size: NA
J: TRBJ1-1
V: TRBV6-5
D: NA
DNA: TGTGCCAGCAGTCCCGGGGGGGGGACTGAAGCTTTCTTT
CDR3: CASSPGGGTEAFF

size: NA
J: TRBJ1-2
V: TRBV5-1
D: TRBD1
DNA: TGCGCCAGCAGCCCGGACAGGGGCTATGGCTACACCTTC
CDR3: CASSPDRGYGYTF

size: NA
J: TRBJ1-5
V: TRBV7-2
D: NA
DNA: TGTGCCAGCAGCTGGGGCTCGACCCCGAATCAGCCCCAGCATTTT
CDR3: CASSWGSTPNQPQHF

size: NA
J: TRBJ1-4
V: TRBV20-1
D: NA
DNA: TGCAGTGCTAACAGTGGGGAAAAACTGTTTTTT
CDR3: CSANSGEKLFF

size: NA
J: TRBJ2-1
V: TRBV27
D: NA
DNA: TGTGCCAGCAGTTTCTCTAGTCGCGAGCAGTTCTTC
CDR3: CASSFSSREQFF

size: NA
J: TRBJ1-5
V: TRBV25-1
D: TRBD1
DNA: TGTGCCAGCAGTGAGGGCAGGGGGTTTCAGCCCCAGCATTTT
CDR3: CASSEGRGFQPQHF

size: NA
J: TRBJ2-3
V: TRBV4-3
D: TRBD2
DNA: TGCGCCAGCAGCCAAGATCTACTAGCGGGGGGGACAGATACGCAGTATTTT
CDR3: CASSQDLLAGGTDTQYF

size: NA
J: TRBJ2-5
V: TRBV29-1
D: TRBD1
DNA: TGCAGCGTTGAGTACAGGGGGCCTCAAGAGACCCAGTACTTC
CDR3: CSVEYRGPQETQYF

size: NA
J: TRBJ2-3
V: TRBV19
D: NA
DNA: TGTGCCAGTAGCGGACAGCCCTTGGATACGCAGTATTTT
CDR3: CASSGQPLDTQYF

size: NA
J: TRBJ1-2
V: TRBV20-1
D: NA
DNA: TGCAGTGCTAGGGACAGTGGAGGCTACACCTTC
CDR3: CSARDSGGYTF

size: few
J: TRBJ1-5
V: TRBV25-1
D: NA
DNA: TGTGCCAGCAGTCCCAAGTCGGGTCTCATCAATCAGCCCCAGCATTTT
CDR3: CASSPKSGLINQPQHF

size: few
J: TRBJ2-3
V: TRBV2
D: NA
DNA: TGTGCCAGCAGTGAACAAGGGAGCCCGCAGTATTTT
CDR3: CASSEQGSPQYF

size: NA
J: TRBJ1-1
V: TRBV5-1
D: NA
DNA: TGCGCCAGCAGCTTAAGGGCGAGGGATGAAGCTTTCTTT
CDR3: CASSLRARDEAFF

size: NA
J: TRBJ2-3
V: TRBV28
D: TRBD2
DNA: TGTGCCAGCATCCCCGGGGGGGCCATGACAGATACGCAGTATTTT
CDR3: CASIPGGAMTDTQYF

size: NA
J: TRBJ2-7
V: TRBV9
D: TRBD2
DNA: TGTGCCAGCAGCGAGAGCGGGGGGGCCCTCGAGCAGTACTTC
CDR3: CASSESGGALEQYF

size: NA
J: TRBJ2-3
V: TRBV9
D: TRBD2
DNA: TGTGCCAGCAGCGGTACTAGCGGGGGGGCCGTAGATACGCAGTATTTT
CDR3: CASSGTSGGAVDTQYF

size: NA
J: TRBJ2-2
V: TRBV7-3
D: NA
DNA: TGTGCCAGCAGCTTAACGTGGGGGGCGAACACCGGGGAGCTGTTTTTT
CDR3: CASSLTWGANTGELFF

size: once
J: TRBJ1-1
V: TRBV30
D: TRBD1
DNA: TGTGCCTGGATAGGACAGGGGGCATTCGGAAGTGAAGCTTTCTTT
CDR3: CAWIGQGAFGSEAFF

size: once
J: TRBJ2-3
V: TRBV5-4
D: TRBD1
DNA: TGTGCCAGCAGCGGACAGGGGGCGCCGGGCACAGATACGCAGTATTTT
CDR3: CASSGQGAPGTDTQYF

size: NA
J: TRBJ2-7
V: TRBV27
D: TRBD1
DNA: TGTGCCAGCAGTTTATCGTTGGGGACAGGGAGCTCCTACGAGCAGTACTTC
CDR3: CASSLSLGTGSSYEQYF

size: NA
J: TRBJ1-6
V: TRBV6-5
D: NA
DNA: TGTGCCAGCAATATACTAGGAGGGAATTCACCCCTCCACTTT
CDR3: CASNILGGNSPLHF

size: medium-sized
J: TRBJ1-2
V: TRBV6-5
D: NA
DNA: TGTGCCAGCGGGCTTGGAGGGTTCTATGGCTACACCTTC
CDR3: CASGLGGFYGYTF

size: NA
J: TRBJ2-7
V: TRBV7-8
D: TRBD2
DNA: TGTGCCAGCAGCTTTTCGGGACTAGCGGATCCATGGTCCTACGAGCAGTACTTC
CDR3: CASSFSGLADPWSYEQYF

size: NA
J: TRBJ1-1
V: TRBV7-9
D: NA
DNA: TGTGCCAGCAGCTTATCCCGGGATGAAGCTTTCTTT
CDR3: CASSLSRDEAFF

size: NA
J: TRBJ1-1
V: TRBV7-2
D: NA
DNA: TGTGCCAGCAGCTTACGTTTTGGGCCCCCTGAAGCTTTCTTT
CDR3: CASSLRFGPPEAFF

size: few
J: TRBJ1-2
V: TRBV6-5
D: NA
DNA: TGTGCCAGCAGGGCGGGGGTATATGGCTACACCTTC
CDR3: CASRAGVYGYTF

size: NA
J: TRBJ2-7
V: TRBV27
D: NA
DNA: TGTGCCAGCAGTTCCGGGACAAGGAGATACGAGCAGTACTTC
CDR3: CASSSGTRRYEQYF

size: NA
J: TRBJ2-2
V: TRBV9
D: TRBD2
DNA: TGTGCCAGCAGACCCGGACTAGCGGGTACCGGGGAGCTGTTTTTT
CDR3: CASRPGLAGTGELFF

size: NA
J: TRBJ1-2
V: TRBV9
D: NA
DNA: TGTGCCAGCAGCGTAGGACAGATTGGACCCTATGGCTACACCTTC
CDR3: CASSVGQIGPYGYTF

size: NA
J: TRBJ1-3
V: TRBV4-3
D: NA
DNA: TGCGCCAGCAGCCAAGATCTTTGGCAGGCTGGAAACACCATATATTTT
CDR3: CASSQDLWQAGNTIYF

size: NA
J: TRBJ2-3
V: TRBV28
D: TRBD2
DNA: TGTGCCAGCAGTTTATCCCGGACTAGCGGGGGCCGGACAGATACGCAGTATTTT
CDR3: CASSLSRTSGGRTDTQYF

size: NA
J: TRBJ1-5
V: TRBV4-1
D: NA
DNA: TGCGCCAGCAGCCCTGGGCAGGGCGGACAGCCCCAGCATTTT
CDR3: CASSPGQGGQPQHF

size: NA
J: TRBJ2-3
V: TRBV5-6
D: TRBD1
DNA: TGTGCCAGCAGCCCGCCGACAGGGCCTCGGACAGATACGCAGTATTTT
CDR3: CASSPPTGPRTDTQYF

size: NA
J: TRBJ2-1
V: TRBV27
D: TRBD1
DNA: TGTGCCAGCAGTTTATTAGGGGCAGGGGGCGGAATCTACAATGAGCAGTTCTTC
CDR3: CASSLLGAGGGIYNEQFF

size: NA
J: TRBJ2-1
V: TRBV18
D: TRBD1
DNA: TGTGCCAGCTCACCACGGACAGGGGTTTACAATGAGCAGTTCTTC
CDR3: CASSPRTGVYNEQFF

size: NA
J: TRBJ2-7
V: TRBV4-3
D: TRBD1
DNA: TGCGCCAGCAGCCAAGAAGGACAGGTCCGTCCGGGCGAGCAGTACTTC
CDR3: CASSQEGQVRPGEQYF

size: once
J: TRBJ2-7
V: TRBV7-2
D: NA
DNA: TGTGCCAGCAGCTTAAAGACAACATACGAGCAGTACTTC
CDR3: CASSLKTTYEQYF

size: NA
J: TRBJ2-1
V: TRBV6-4
D: NA
DNA: TGTGCCAGCAGTGACTCGGGGGCTAAGTTCTTC
CDR3: CASSDSGAKFF